This TCR beta chain originates from a study of blood T cell repertoires in COVID-19. Here immunoSEQ multiplex PCR was the method, and the copy in TCRdb shows in-frame clones only, minus some. The profile shows some 50,000 clones, around 81% of them singletons. This CDR3 has 15 amino acids. V was shortened by 2 bases and J by 0 bases, with 8 bases between the two germline ends. Germline CDR1 SEHNR, CDR2 FQNEAQ (reference sequence). Sample: peripheral blood. The rearrangement links TRBV7-9 to TRBJ1-5; D is undetermined. This sequence was found in a human donor in a cohort sampled during active COVID-19. DNA for the CDR3: TGTGCCAGCAGCTTAACCGGTAATAGCAATCAGCCCCAGCATTTT. This codes for CASSLTGNSNQPQHF.